The clone carrying this TCR beta chain showed up many times. These data are taken from a study of CD8 T cells in ankylosing spondylitis. TCRdb reanalysed the 5' RACE reads using MiXCR and keeps one entry per CDR3 protein. The sample lists 250,000 to 400,000 distinct CDR3 sequences, around a tenth occurring once. The CDR3 sequence is 17 residues long. Germline V gene sequence: CDR1 DFQATT, CDR2 SNEGSKA (reference sequence). Unmatched junction bases numbered 15, after V lost 6 bases and J lost 1 base. The rearrangement joins TRBV20-1 to TRBJ2-3, with 8 bases lining up with TRBD1. Sequenced input: blood, either unsorted or a sorted T cell fraction (not recorded which). This clonotype originated in a female donor with ankylosing spondylitis or in good health (not recorded which). CDR3 nucleotide sequence: TGCAGTGCCCCCACGAGGGGAGGACAGGGAGGCACAGATACGCAGTATTTT. Translated: CSAPTRGGQGGTDTQYF.